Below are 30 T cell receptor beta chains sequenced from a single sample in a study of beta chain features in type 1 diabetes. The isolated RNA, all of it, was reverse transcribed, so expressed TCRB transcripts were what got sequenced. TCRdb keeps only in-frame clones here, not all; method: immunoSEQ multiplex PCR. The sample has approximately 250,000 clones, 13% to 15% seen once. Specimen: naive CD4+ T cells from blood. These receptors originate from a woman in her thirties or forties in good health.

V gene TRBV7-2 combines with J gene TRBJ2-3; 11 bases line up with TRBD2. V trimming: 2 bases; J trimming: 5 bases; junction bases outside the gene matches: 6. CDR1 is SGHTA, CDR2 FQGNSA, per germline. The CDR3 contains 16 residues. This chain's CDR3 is CASSLLAGGPVDTQYF. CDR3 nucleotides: TGTGCCAGCAGCTTATTAGCGGGGGGGCCGGTAGATACGCAGTATTTT. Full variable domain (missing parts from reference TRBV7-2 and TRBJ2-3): GAGVSQSPSNKVTEKGKDVELRCDPISGHTALYWYRQSLGQGLEFLIYFQGNSAPDKSGLPSDRFSAERTGGSVSTLTIQRTQQEDSAVYLCASSLLAGGPVDTQYFGPGTRLTVL.

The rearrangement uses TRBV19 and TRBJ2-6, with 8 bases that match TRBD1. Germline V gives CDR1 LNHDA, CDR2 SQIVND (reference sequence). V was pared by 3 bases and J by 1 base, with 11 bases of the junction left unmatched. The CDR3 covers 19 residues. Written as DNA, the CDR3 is TGTGCCAGTAGTATTGATCCAGGGGGCGGATTTTCTGGGGCCAACGTCCTGACTTTC. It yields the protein CASSIDPGGGFSGANVLTF.

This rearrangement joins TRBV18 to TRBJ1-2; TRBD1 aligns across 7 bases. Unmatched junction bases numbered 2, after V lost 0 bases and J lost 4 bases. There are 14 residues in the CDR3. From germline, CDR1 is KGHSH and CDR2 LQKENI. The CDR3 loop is CASSPPGQPYGYTF. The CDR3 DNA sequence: TGTGCCAGCTCACCACCGGGACAGCCCTATGGCTACACCTTC.

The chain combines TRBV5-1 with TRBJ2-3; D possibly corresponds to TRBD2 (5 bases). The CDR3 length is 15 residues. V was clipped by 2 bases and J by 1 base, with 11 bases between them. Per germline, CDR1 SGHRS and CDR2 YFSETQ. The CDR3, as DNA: TGCGCCAGCAGCTTCACTAGAGGTCGCACAGATACGCAGTATTTT. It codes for CASSFTRGRTDTQYF. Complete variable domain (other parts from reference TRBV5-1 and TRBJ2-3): KAGVTQTPRYLIKTRGQQVTLSCSPISGHRSVSWYQQTPGQGLQFLFEYFSETQRNKGNFPGRFSGRQFSNSRSEMNVSTLELGDSALYLCASSFTRGRTDTQYFGPGTRLTVL.

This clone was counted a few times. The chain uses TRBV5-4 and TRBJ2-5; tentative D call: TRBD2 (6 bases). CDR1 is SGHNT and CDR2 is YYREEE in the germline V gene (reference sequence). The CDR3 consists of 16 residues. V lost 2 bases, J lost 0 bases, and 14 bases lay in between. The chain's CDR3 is CASSFSGGADQETQYF. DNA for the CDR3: TGTGCCAGCAGCTTCTCCGGGGGAGCAGACCAAGAGACCCAGTACTTC.

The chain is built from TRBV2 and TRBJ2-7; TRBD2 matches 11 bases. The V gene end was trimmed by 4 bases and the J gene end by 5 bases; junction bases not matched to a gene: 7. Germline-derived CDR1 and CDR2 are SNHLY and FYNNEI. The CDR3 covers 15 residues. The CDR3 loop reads CASSVNSGGAHEQYF. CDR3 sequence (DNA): TGTGCCAGCAGTGTAAATAGCGGGGGGGCCCACGAGCAGTACTTC.

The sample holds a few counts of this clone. This chain's CDR3 is CATSGQGYGETQYF. CDR3 nucleotide sequence: TGTGCCACCTCGGGACAGGGATATGGAGAGACCCAGTACTTC. The V call is TRBV19, the J call TRBJ2-5, with 9 bases that match TRBD1. The V gene's germline CDR1 is LNHDA and CDR2 SQIVND (reference sequence). The CDR3 is 14 residues long. After removal of 10 bases from V and 4 bases from J, the junction contained 10 bases not matched to a gene.

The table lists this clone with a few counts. CDR3 nucleotide sequence: TGTGCCAGCAGTTACTCAGGGAGTCAGCCCCAGCATTTT. Its protein product is CASSYSGSQPQHF. This sequence joins TRBV6-5 and TRBJ1-5; D unclear. The V end was cut by 0 bases, the J end by 6 bases, with 6 bases between. In germline, CDR1 is MNHEY, CDR2 SVGAGI. The CDR3 totals 13 residues.

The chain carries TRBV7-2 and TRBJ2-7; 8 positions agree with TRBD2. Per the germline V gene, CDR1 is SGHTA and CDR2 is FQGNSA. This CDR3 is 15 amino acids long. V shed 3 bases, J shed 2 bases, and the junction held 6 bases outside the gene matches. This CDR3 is CASSLRGGSPYEQYF. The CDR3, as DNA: TGTGCCAGCAGCTTGCGCGGGGGGTCCCCCTACGAGCAGTACTTC.

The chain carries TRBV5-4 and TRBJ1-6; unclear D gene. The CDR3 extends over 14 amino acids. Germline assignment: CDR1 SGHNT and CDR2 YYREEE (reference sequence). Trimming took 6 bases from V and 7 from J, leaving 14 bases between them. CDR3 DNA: TGTGCCAGCAACCCTGTGGGCCAAAATTCACCCCTCCACTTT. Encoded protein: CASNPVGQNSPLHF.

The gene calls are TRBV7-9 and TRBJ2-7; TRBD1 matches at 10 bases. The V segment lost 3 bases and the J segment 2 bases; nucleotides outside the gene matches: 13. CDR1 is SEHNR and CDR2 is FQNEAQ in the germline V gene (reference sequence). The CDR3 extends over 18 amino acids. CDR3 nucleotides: TGTGCCAGCAGCTTGGCTAAAATGGGACAGGGGAGAACCTACGAGCAGTACTTC. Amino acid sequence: CASSLAKMGQGRTYEQYF.

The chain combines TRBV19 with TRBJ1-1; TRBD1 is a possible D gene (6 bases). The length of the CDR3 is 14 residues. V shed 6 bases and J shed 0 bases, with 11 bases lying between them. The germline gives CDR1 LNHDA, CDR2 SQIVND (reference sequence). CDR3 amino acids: CASRRTAMNTEAFF. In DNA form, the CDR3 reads TGTGCCAGTAGAAGGACAGCTATGAACACTGAAGCTTTCTTT.

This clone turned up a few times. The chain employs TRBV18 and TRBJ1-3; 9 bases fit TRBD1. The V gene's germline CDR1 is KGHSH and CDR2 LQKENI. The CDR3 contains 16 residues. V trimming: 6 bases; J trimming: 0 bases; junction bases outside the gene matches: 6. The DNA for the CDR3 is TGTGCCAGCTCGCAGGGACAGGGCCACTCTGGAAACACCATATATTTT. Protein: CASSQGQGHSGNTIYF. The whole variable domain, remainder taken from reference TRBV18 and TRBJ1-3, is NAGVMQNPRHLVRRRGQEARLRCSPMKGHSHVYWYRQLPEEGLKFMVYLQKENIIDESGMPKERFSAEFPKEGPSILRIQQVVRGDSAAYFCASSQGQGHSGNTIYFGEGSWLTVV.

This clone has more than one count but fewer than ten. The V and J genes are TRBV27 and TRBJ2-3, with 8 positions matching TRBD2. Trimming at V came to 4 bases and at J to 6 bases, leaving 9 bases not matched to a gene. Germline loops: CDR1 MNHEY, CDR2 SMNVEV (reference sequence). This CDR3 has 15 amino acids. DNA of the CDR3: TGTGCCAGCAGTTCCCCAGCGGGGGATCGGGATACGCAGTATTTT. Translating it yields CASSSPAGDRDTQYF.

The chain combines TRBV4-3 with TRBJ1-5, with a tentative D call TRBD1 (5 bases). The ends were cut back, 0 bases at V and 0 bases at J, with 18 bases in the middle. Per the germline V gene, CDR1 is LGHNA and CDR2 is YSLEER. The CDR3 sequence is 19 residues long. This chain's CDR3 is CASSQDLGPLRLSNQPQHF. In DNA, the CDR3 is TGCGCCAGCAGCCAAGATCTGGGGCCGCTTAGACTTAGCAATCAGCCCCAGCATTTT.

DNA of the CDR3: TGTGCCAGCAAAGGGGTAGCGGAGTCCACAGATACGCAGTATTTT. It is translated as CASKGVAESTDTQYF. The V gene is TRBV2, the J gene TRBJ2-3; tentatively, D is TRBD2 (6 bases). The CDR3 sequence is 15 residues long. V was pared by 7 bases and J by 2 bases, with 16 bases between. The germline CDR1 and CDR2 sequences are SNHLY and FYNNEI.

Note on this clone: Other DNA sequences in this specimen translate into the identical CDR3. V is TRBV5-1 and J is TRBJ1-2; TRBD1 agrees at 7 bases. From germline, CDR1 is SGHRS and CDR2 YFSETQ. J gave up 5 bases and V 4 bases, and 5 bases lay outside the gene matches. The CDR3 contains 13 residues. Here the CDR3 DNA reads TGCGCCAGCAGCCCCGACAGGGTATATGGCTACACCTTC. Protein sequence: CASSPDRVYGYTF.

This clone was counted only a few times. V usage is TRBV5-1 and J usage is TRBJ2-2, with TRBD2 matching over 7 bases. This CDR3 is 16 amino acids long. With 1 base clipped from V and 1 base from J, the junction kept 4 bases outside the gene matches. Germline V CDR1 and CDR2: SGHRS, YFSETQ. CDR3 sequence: CASSLSGGGNTGELFF. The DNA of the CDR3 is TGCGCCAGCAGCTTGAGCGGCGGGGGGAACACCGGGGAGCTGTTTTTT. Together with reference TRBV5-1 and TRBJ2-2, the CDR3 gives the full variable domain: KAGVTQTPRYLIKTRGQQVTLSCSPISGHRSVSWYQQTPGQGLQFLFEYFSETQRNKGNFPGRFSGRQFSNSRSEMNVSTLELGDSALYLCASSLSGGGNTGELFFGEGSRLTVL.

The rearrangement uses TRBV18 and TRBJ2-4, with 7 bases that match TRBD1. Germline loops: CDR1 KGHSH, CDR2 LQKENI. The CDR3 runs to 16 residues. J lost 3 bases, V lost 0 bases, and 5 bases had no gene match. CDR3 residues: CASSPPATGVKNIQYF. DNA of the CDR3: TGTGCCAGCTCACCACCGGCAACAGGGGTCAAAAACATTCAGTACTTC.

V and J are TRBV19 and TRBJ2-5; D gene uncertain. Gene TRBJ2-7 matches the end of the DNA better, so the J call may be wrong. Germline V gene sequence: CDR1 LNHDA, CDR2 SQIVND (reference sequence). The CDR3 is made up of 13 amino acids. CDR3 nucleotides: TGTGCCAGTAGTATAGGGATGGGCTACGAGCAGTACTTC. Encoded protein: CASSIGMGYEQYF.

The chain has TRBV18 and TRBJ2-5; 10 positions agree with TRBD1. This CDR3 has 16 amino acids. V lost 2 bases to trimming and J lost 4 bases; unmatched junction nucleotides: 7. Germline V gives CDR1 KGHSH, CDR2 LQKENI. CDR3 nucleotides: TGTGCCAGCTCACCAGGCGGGACAGGGGCAGGAGAGACCCAGTACTTC. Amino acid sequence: CASSPGGTGAGETQYF.

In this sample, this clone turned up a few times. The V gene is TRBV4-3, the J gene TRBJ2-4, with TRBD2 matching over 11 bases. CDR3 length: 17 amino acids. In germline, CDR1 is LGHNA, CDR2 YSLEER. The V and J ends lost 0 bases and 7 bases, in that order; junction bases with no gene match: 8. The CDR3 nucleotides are TGCGCCAGCAGCCAAGAAAACCGGGGACTAGCGGAGAACATTCAGTACTTC. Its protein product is CASSQENRGLAENIQYF.

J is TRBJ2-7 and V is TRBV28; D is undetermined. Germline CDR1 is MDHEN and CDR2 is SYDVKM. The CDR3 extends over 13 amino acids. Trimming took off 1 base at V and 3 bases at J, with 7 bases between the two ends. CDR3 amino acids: CASSLFGSYEQYF. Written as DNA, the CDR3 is TGTGCCAGCAGTTTATTTGGCAGCTACGAGCAGTACTTC.

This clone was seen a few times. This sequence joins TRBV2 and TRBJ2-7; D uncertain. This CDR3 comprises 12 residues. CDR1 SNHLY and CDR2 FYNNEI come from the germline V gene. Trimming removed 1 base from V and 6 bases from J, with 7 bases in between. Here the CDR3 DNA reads TGTGCCAGCAGTGAAGTCGTATCCGAGCAGTACTTC. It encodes CASSEVVSEQYF. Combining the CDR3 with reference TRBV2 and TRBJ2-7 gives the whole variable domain EPEVTQTPSHQVTQMGQEVILRCVPISNHLYFYWYRQILGQKVEFLVSFYNNEISEKSEIFDDQFSVERPDGSNFTLKIRSTKLEDSAMYFCASSEVVSEQYFGPGTRLTVT.

Here the CDR3 reads CASRGTGTGFYGYTF. The CDR3 coding sequence is TGTGCCAGCAGAGGAACCGGGACAGGGTTCTATGGCTACACCTTC. The chain employs TRBV6-5 and TRBJ1-2; 9 bases align to TRBD1. CDR3 size: 15 residues. CDR1 and CDR2 (germline): MNHEY, SVGAGI. The V gene end was trimmed by 6 bases and the J gene end by 4 bases; junction bases not matched to a gene: 9.

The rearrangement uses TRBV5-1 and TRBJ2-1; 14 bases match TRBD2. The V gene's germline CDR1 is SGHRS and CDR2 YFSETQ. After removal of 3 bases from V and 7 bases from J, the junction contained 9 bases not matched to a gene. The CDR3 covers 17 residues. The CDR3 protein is CASSSGLAGGGINEQFF. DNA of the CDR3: TGCGCCAGCAGCTCCGGACTAGCGGGGGGCGGGATTAATGAGCAGTTCTTC.

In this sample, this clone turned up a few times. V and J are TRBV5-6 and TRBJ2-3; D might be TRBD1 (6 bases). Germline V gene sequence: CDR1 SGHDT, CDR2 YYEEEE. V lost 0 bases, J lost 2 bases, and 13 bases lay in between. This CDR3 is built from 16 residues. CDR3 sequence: CASSLGAGVITDTQYF. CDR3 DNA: TGTGCCAGCAGCTTGGGGGCAGGGGTTATCACAGATACGCAGTATTTT.

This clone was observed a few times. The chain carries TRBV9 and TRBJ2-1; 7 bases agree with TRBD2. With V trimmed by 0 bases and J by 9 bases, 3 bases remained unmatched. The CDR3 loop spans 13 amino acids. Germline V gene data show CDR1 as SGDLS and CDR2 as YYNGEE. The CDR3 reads CASSVGGRGEQFF. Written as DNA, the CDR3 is TGTGCCAGCAGCGTAGGAGGGAGGGGTGAGCAGTTCTTC.

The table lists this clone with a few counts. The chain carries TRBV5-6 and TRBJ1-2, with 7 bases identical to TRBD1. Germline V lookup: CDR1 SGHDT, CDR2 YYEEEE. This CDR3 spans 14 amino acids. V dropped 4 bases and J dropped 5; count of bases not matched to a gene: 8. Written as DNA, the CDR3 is TGTGCCAGCAGCGGGGACGGGACAGCTTATGGCTACACCTTC. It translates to CASSGDGTAYGYTF.

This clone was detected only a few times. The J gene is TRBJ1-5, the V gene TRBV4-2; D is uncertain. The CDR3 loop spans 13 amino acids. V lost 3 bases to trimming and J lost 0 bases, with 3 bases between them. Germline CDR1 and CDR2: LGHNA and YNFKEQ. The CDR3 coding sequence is TGTGCCAGCAGCCAGTATAGCAATCAGCCCCAGCATTTT. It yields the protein CASSQYSNQPQHF.